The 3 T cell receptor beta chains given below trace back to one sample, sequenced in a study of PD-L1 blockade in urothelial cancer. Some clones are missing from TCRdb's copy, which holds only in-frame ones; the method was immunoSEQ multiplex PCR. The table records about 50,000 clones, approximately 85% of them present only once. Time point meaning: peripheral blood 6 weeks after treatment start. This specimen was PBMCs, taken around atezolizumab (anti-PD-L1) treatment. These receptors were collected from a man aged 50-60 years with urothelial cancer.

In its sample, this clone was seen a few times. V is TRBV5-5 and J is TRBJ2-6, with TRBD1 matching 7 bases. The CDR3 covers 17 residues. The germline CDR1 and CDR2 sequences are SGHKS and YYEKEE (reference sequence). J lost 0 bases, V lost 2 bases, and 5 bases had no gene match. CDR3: CASSFWDSYSGANVLTF. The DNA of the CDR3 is TGTGCCAGCAGCTTCTGGGACAGCTACTCTGGGGCCAACGTCCTGACTTTC.

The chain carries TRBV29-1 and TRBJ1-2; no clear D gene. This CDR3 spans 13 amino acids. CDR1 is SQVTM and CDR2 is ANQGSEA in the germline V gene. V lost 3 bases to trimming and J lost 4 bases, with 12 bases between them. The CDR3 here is CSVERVPGYGYTF. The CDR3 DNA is TGCAGCGTTGAGAGGGTCCCGGGCTATGGCTACACCTTC.

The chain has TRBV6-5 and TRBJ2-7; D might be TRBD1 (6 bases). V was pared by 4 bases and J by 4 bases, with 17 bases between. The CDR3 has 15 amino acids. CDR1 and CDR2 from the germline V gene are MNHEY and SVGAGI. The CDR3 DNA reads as TGTGCCAGCAGTTCCCGAGGGGGTGTCGGTTACGAGCAGTACTTC. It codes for CASSSRGGVGYEQYF.